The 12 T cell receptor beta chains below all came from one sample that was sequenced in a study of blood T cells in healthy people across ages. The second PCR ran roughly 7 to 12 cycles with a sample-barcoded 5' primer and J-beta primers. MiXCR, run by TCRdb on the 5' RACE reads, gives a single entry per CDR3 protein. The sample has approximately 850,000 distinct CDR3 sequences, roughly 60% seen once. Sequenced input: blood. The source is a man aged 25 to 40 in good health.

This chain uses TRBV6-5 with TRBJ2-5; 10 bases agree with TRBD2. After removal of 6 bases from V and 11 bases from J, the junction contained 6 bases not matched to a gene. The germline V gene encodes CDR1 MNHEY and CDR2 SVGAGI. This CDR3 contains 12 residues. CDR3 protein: CASRSLAGEQYF. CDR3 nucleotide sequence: TGTGCCAGCAGATCCCTAGCGGGAGAGCAGTACTTC.

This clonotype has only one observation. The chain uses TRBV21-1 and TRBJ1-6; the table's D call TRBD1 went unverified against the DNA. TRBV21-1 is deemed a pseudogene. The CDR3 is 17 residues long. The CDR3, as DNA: TGTGCCAGCAGCAAAGGTGTAGGGGAAAGGTATAATTCACCCCTCCACTTT. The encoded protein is CASSKGVGERYNSPLHF.

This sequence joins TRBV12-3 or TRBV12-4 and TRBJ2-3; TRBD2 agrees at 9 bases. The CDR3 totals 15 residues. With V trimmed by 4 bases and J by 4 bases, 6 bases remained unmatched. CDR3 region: CASSSLAGVPDTQYF. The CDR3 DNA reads TGTGCCAGCAGTTCCTTAGCGGGGGTGCCAGATACGCAGTATTTT.

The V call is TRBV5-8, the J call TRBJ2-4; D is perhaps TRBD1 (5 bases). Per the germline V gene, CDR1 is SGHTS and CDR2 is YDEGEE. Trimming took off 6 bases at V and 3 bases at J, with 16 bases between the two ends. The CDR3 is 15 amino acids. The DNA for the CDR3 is TGTGCCAGCACTTCTACCGACAGACACAAAAACATTCAGTACTTC. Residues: CASTSTDRHKNIQYF.

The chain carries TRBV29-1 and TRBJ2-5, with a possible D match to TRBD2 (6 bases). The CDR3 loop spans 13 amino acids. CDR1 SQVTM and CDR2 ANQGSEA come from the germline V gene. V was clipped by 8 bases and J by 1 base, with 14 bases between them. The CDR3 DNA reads TGCAGCCTCATACTGGGGGGCCAAGAGACCCAGTACTTC. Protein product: CSLILGGQETQYF.

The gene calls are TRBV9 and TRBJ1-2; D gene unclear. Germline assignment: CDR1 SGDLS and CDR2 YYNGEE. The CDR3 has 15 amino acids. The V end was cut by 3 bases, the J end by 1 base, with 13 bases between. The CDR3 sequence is CASSAYFRINYGYTF. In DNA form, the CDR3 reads TGTGCCAGCAGCGCTTACTTCAGGATTAACTATGGCTACACCTTC.

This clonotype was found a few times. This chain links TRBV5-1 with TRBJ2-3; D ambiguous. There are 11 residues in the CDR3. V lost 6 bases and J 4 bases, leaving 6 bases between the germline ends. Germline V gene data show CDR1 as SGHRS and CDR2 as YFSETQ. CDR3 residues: CASKGSDTQYF. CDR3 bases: TGCGCCAGCAAAGGGTCAGATACGCAGTATTTT.

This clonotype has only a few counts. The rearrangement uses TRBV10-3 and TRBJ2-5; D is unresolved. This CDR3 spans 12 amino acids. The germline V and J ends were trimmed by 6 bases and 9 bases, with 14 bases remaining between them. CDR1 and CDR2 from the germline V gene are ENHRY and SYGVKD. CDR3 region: CAIRSVQGPQYF. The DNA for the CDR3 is TGTGCCATCAGATCGGTCCAAGGGCCCCAGTACTTC.

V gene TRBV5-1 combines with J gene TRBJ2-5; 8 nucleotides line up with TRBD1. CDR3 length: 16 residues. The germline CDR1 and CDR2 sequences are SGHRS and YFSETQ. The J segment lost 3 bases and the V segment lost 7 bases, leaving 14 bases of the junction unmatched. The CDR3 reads CASSTSPGTGEETQYF. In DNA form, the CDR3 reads TGCGCCAGCTCAACCAGTCCCGGGACAGGCGAAGAGACCCAGTACTTC.

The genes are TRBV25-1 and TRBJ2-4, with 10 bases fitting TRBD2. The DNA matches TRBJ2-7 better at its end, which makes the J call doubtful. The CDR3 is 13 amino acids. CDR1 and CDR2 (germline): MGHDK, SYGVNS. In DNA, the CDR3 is TGTGCCAGCAGTGGGAGGACTAGCGGCGAGCAGTACTTC. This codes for CASSGRTSGEQYF.

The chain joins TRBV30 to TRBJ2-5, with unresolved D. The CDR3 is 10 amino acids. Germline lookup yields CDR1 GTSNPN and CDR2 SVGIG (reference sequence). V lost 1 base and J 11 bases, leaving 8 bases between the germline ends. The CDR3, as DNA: TGTGCCTGGAGTGACCATGAGCAGTACTTC. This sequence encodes CAWSDHEQYF.

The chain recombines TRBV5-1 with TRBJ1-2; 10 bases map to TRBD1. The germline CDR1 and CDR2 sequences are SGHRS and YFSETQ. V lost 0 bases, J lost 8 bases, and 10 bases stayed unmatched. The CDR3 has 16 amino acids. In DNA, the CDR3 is TGCGCCAGCAGCTTGGCCTCGACAGGGGGCGCGGACGGCTACACCTTC. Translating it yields CASSLASTGGADGYTF.